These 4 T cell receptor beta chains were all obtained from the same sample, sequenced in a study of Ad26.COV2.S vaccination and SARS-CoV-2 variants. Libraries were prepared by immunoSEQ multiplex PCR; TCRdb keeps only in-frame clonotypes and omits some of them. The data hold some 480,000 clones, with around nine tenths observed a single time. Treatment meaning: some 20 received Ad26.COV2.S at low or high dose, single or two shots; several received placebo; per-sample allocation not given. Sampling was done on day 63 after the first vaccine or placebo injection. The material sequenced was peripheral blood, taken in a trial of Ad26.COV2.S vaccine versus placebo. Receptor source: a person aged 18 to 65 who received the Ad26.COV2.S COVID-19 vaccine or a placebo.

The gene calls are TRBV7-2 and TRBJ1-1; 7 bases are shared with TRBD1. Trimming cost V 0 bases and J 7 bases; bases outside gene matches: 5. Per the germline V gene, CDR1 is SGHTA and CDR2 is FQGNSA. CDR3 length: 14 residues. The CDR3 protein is CASSLAGGVDEAFF. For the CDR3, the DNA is TGTGCCAGCAGCTTAGCAGGGGGCGTTGATGAAGCTTTCTTT. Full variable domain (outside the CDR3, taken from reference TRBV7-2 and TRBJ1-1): GAGVSQSPSNKVTEKGKDVELRCDPISGHTALYWYRQSLGQGLEFLIYFQGNSAPDKSGLPSDRFSAERTGGSVSTLTIQRTQQEDSAVYLCASSLAGGVDEAFFGQGTRLTVV.

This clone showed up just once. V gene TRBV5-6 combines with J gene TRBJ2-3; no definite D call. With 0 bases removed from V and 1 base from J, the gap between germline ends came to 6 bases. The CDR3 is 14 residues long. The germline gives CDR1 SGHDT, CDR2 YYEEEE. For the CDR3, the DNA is TGTGCCAGCAGCTTGGCCCCGGGCACAGATACGCAGTATTTT. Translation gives CASSLAPGTDTQYF. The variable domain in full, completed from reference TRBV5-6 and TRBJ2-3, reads DAGVTQSPTHLIKTRGQQVTLRCSPKSGHDTVSWYQQALGQGPQFIFQYYEEEERQRGNFPDRFSGHQFPNYSSELNVNALLLGDSALYLCASSLAPGTDTQYFGPGTRLTVL.

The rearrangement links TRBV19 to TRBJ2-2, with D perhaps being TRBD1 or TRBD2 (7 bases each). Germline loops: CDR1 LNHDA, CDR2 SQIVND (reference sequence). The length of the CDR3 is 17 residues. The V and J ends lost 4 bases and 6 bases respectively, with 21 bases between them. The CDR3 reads CASSTLGGGAGPGELFF. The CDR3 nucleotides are TGTGCCAGTAGTACCTTGGGAGGGGGCGCAGGGCCCGGGGAGCTGTTTTTT.

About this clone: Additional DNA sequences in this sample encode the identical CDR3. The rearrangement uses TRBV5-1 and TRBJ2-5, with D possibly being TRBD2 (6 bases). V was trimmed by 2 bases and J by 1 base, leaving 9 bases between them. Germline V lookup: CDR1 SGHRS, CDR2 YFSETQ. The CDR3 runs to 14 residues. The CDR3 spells CASSLGGVQETQYF. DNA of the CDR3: TGCGCCAGCAGCTTAGGAGGGGTCCAAGAGACCCAGTACTTC. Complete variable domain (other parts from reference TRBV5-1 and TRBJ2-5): KAGVTQTPRYLIKTRGQQVTLSCSPISGHRSVSWYQQTPGQGLQFLFEYFSETQRNKGNFPGRFSGRQFSNSRSEMNVSTLELGDSALYLCASSLGGVQETQYFGPGTRLLVL.